What follows are 31 T cell receptor beta chains derived from one specimen sequenced in a study of OX40 agonist ivuxolimab in advanced cancers. Using immunoSEQ multiplex PCR, the repertoire was profiled, and TCRdb retains in-frame clones only, with some absent. The sample consists of over 95,000 clones, 91% of them appearing once. The material sequenced was CD4+ or CD8+ T cells sorted from blood, taken in a trial of the OX40 agonist ivuxolimab. Receptors originate from an adult with an advanced solid tumor such as melanoma, head and neck, liver or kidney cancer.

The rearrangement uses TRBV19 and TRBJ2-2; D is possibly TRBD2 (6 bases). Trimming shortened V by 7 bases and J by 5 bases, and 20 bases separated the two germline ends. The CDR3 sequence is 16 residues long. CDR1 is LNHDA, CDR2 SQIVND, per germline (reference sequence). The CDR3 DNA follows: TGTGCCAGTATGTATTCGGGAGTAGTAGGGACCGGGGAGCTGTTTTTT. Encoded protein: CASMYSGVVGTGELFF.

The V gene is TRBV28, the J gene TRBJ2-7, with 7 nucleotides matching TRBD1. Germline V CDR1 and CDR2: MDHEN, SYDVKM. Trimming cost V 6 bases and J 1 base; bases outside gene matches: 9. The CDR3 consists of 15 residues. For the CDR3, the DNA is TGTGCCAGCAGACCCCACAGGGGAATTTCCTACGAGCAGTACTTC. Its translation: CASRPHRGISYEQYF.

The chain recombines TRBV19 with TRBJ2-5, with D possibly being TRBD1 (6 bases). The CDR3 runs to 13 residues. V was cut by 7 bases and J by 2 bases, with 11 bases left in between. Germline assignment: CDR1 LNHDA and CDR2 SQIVND (reference sequence). For the CDR3, the DNA is TGTGCCAGTAAAGTTACAGGGCAAGAGACCCAGTACTTC. The encoded protein is CASKVTGQETQYF.

This clone occurred once. V is TRBV5-4 and J is TRBJ1-2, with TRBD1 matching 8 bases. This CDR3 is built from 15 residues. Trimming at V came to 4 bases and at J to 0 bases, leaving 5 bases not matched to a gene. Germline values: CDR1 SGHNT, CDR2 YYREEE (reference sequence). CDR3 region: CASSGRTGTNYGYTF. DNA of the CDR3: TGTGCCAGCAGCGGGAGGACAGGGACTAACTATGGCTACACCTTC.

The chain recombines TRBV9 with TRBJ2-5, with D maybe TRBD1 (5 bases). The CDR3 length is 14 residues. CDR1 is SGDLS, CDR2 YYNGEE, per germline. Trimming removed 0 bases from V and 5 bases from J, with 11 bases in between. The CDR3 DNA follows: TGTGCCAGCAGCGTAGGGACACTGGGTGAGACCCAGTACTTC. Amino acids: CASSVGTLGETQYF.

V usage is TRBV19 and J usage is TRBJ2-3; 7 positions agree with TRBD2. The CDR3 totals 15 residues. The germline gives CDR1 LNHDA, CDR2 SQIVND (reference sequence). After removal of 5 bases from V and 4 bases from J, the junction contained 9 bases not matched to a gene. The CDR3 reads CASSSLRERADTQYF. CDR3 sequence (DNA): TGTGCCAGTAGTTCTCTGCGGGAGAGGGCAGATACGCAGTATTTT.

The chain employs TRBV9 and TRBJ2-1; TRBD2 matches 8 bases. Trimming cost V 3 bases and J 4 bases; bases outside gene matches: 9. Germline loops: CDR1 SGDLS, CDR2 YYNGEE. The CDR3 covers 16 residues. Here the CDR3 DNA reads TGTGCCAGCAGCGCTGGTTCTAGCGGGTCTTACAATGAGCAGTTCTTC. The encoded protein is CASSAGSSGSYNEQFF.

This chain links TRBV7-8 with TRBJ2-5; a weak D match, TRBD2 (5 bases). Germline V lookup: CDR1 SGHVS, CDR2 FQNEAQ. V gave up 2 bases and J gave up 5 bases, with 15 bases separating them. There are 15 residues in the CDR3. CDR3 in DNA: TGTGCCAGCAGCTTAATAAGAGGGTATGGGGAGACCCAGTACTTC. It is translated as CASSLIRGYGETQYF.

This chain joins TRBV11-2 and TRBJ2-1, with D perhaps given as TRBD1 or TRBD2 (6 bases each). The V end lost 1 base, the J end lost 0 bases, and 19 bases lay between the germline ends. CDR3 size: 19 residues. Germline CDR1 and CDR2: SGHAT and FQNNGV. The CDR3: CASSLGRGAGAFSYNEQFF. The DNA of the CDR3 is TGTGCCAGCAGCTTAGGTAGGGGGGCAGGGGCGTTCTCCTACAATGAGCAGTTCTTC.

The chain is built from TRBV19 and TRBJ1-5; TRBD1 matches 10 bases. CDR1 and CDR2 (germline): LNHDA, SQIVND (reference sequence). V shed 2 bases, J shed 4 bases, and the junction held 2 bases outside the gene matches. This CDR3 contains 15 residues. The CDR3 coding sequence is TGTGCCAGTAGTATAATGGGACAGGGGAATCAGCCCCAGCATTTT. Its translation: CASSIMGQGNQPQHF.

The V call is TRBV27, the J call TRBJ2-5; TRBD2 might be the D (7 bases). V was trimmed by 9 bases and J by 5 bases, leaving 16 bases between them. This CDR3 is 13 amino acids long. Per germline, CDR1 MNHEY and CDR2 SMNVEV (reference sequence). The CDR3 region is CASSRGALETQYF. The CDR3 DNA sequence: TGTGCCAGTAGCCGGGGGGCGTTGGAGACCCAGTACTTC.

This chain links TRBV11-2 with TRBJ2-2; D remains unclear. V lost 5 bases to trimming and J lost 7 bases, with 8 bases between them. This CDR3 region has 12 residues. The germline gives CDR1 SGHAT, CDR2 FQNNGV. CDR3 coding DNA: TGTGCCAGCAGCCTGATTAGCGGGGAGCTGTTTTTT. It is translated as CASSLISGELFF.

The V call is TRBV18, the J call TRBJ2-3; the match to TRBD2 covers 12 bases. The CDR3 contains 17 residues. V shed 2 bases and J 3 bases; nucleotides not matched to a gene: 6. Germline assignment: CDR1 KGHSH and CDR2 LQKENI. CDR3 nucleotides: TGTGCCAGCTCACCAACACTAGCGGGAGGTAGAACAGATACGCAGTATTTT. Translation: CASSPTLAGGRTDTQYF.

The chain couples TRBV10-3 to TRBJ1-1; D is ambiguous. Germline V gene data show CDR1 as ENHRY and CDR2 as SYGVKD. This CDR3 is built from 13 residues. V was pared by 7 bases and J by 4 bases, with 13 bases between. Here the CDR3 reads CAIMGSSATEAFF. DNA for the CDR3: TGTGCCATCATGGGCAGTTCGGCCACTGAAGCTTTCTTT.

The V gene is TRBV5-1, the J gene TRBJ2-1; 11 bases are a match to TRBD1. The ends lost 5 bases at V and 0 bases at J; junction bases unmatched: 4. This CDR3 spans 16 amino acids. Germline V lookup: CDR1 SGHRS, CDR2 YFSETQ. The CDR3 here is CASSGTGGSSYNEQFF. In DNA form, the CDR3 reads TGCGCCAGCAGTGGGACAGGGGGGAGCTCCTACAATGAGCAGTTCTTC.

The genes are TRBV6-1 and TRBJ2-1; 15 nucleotides align to TRBD2. V lost 8 bases and J lost 9; bases outside the gene matches: 5. The CDR3 contains 14 residues. Germline CDR1 and CDR2: MNHNS and SASEGT. CDR3 DNA: TGTGCCAGCTGGACTAGCGGGAGGGTCCTTGAGCAGTTCTTC. Amino acids: CASWTSGRVLEQFF.

The chain combines TRBV5-1 with TRBJ2-5; D perhaps matches TRBD2 (5 bases). The CDR3 has 16 amino acids. CDR1 is SGHRS and CDR2 is YFSETQ in the germline V gene. V shed 0 bases and J shed 4 bases, with 16 bases lying between them. In DNA form, the CDR3 reads TGCGCCAGCAGCTTGGCCGAGAGCGGAGTGGGAGAGACCCAGTACTTC. Protein sequence: CASSLAESGVGETQYF.

As to this clone: Compared with germline, one end of the junction differs, possibly owing to a read error. The rearrangement joins TRBV2 to TRBJ1-1, with D perhaps matching TRBD1 (6 bases). CDR3 size: 12 residues. Germline V gene data show CDR1 as SNHLY and CDR2 as FYNNEI. The CDR3 region has the DNA TGTGCCAGCACCCGGGACATAGAGAATGCGGTCTTT. Residues: CASTRDIENAVF.

The chain joins TRBV7-8 to TRBJ1-1; D perhaps matches TRBD1 (6 bases). This CDR3 is built from 15 residues. CDR1 and CDR2 (germline): SGHVS, FQNEAQ. The ends were cut back, 5 bases at V and 1 base at J, with 14 bases in the middle. This chain's CDR3 is CASSLADSWNTEAFF. CDR3 in DNA: TGTGCCAGCAGCCTCGCGGACAGTTGGAACACTGAAGCTTTCTTT.

The gene calls are TRBV19 and TRBJ2-3, with 8 bases lining up with TRBD2. The CDR3 is 18 amino acids. Per germline, CDR1 LNHDA and CDR2 SQIVND (reference sequence). Germline trimming cut 0 bases from V and 2 bases from J; bases unmatched to any gene: 10. For the CDR3, the DNA is TGTGCCAGTAGTATAGATCGAGGAGCGGGAGCTTTCACAGATACGCAGTATTTT. Translated, it gives CASSIDRGAGAFTDTQYF.

The chain uses TRBV25-1 and TRBJ2-7; no definite D call. The CDR3 extends over 13 amino acids. V was cut by 4 bases and J by 0 bases, with 7 bases left in between. Germline-derived CDR1 and CDR2 are MGHDK and SYGVNS. For the CDR3, the DNA is TGTGCCAGCAGTGGACACTACTCCTACGAGCAGTACTTC. It translates to CASSGHYSYEQYF.

This clone was seen only a few times. The chain couples TRBV4-3 to TRBJ2-1; 11 bases map to TRBD2. This CDR3 comprises 19 residues. Germline V gene data show CDR1 as LGHNA and CDR2 as YSLEER. V gave up 0 bases and J gave up 4 bases; unmatched junction bases: 11. In DNA form, the CDR3 reads TGCGCCAGCAGCCAAGATCCGGAACCTAGCGGGAGGCCATACAATGAGCAGTTCTTC. Amino acid sequence: CASSQDPEPSGRPYNEQFF.

This sequence joins TRBV4-1 and TRBJ1-2; D may be TRBD1 (6 bases). Trimming removed 0 bases from V and 4 bases from J, with 18 bases in between. The germline gives CDR1 MGHRA, CDR2 YSYEKL. This CDR3 region has 17 residues. The CDR3 DNA reads TGCGCCAGCAGCCAAGATCTTGGGCAGGGGCAGAGCTATGGCTACACCTTC. Translation: CASSQDLGQGQSYGYTF.

The V call is TRBV27, the J call TRBJ1-5; D gene uncertain. Trimming stripped 4 bases from V and 0 bases from J, with 10 bases between. This CDR3 is 15 amino acids long. Germline-derived CDR1 and CDR2 are MNHEY and SMNVEV (reference sequence). The CDR3 is CASSSQSDSNQPQHF. CDR3 nucleotide sequence: TGTGCCAGCAGTTCTCAGTCAGATAGCAATCAGCCCCAGCATTTT.

The chain links TRBV5-5 to TRBJ1-1; D not certain. The V gene's germline CDR1 is SGHKS and CDR2 YYEKEE (reference sequence). V lost 0 bases to trimming and J lost 0 bases, with 12 bases between them. The CDR3 runs 16 residues. CDR3 residues: CASSLAAGRMNTEAFF. The CDR3 bases are TGTGCCAGCAGCTTGGCCGCGGGCCGAATGAACACTGAAGCTTTCTTT.

The rearrangement links TRBV20-1 to TRBJ2-3; D may be TRBD1 (6 bases). The germline V gene encodes CDR1 DFQATT and CDR2 SNEGSKA (reference sequence). The CDR3 length is 11 residues. V was pared by 2 bases and J by 7 bases, with 7 bases between. CDR3 loop: CSARTGNTQYF. The CDR3 DNA is TGCAGTGCTAGAACAGGGAATACGCAGTATTTT.

This clone was observed a handful of times. The chain couples TRBV6-4 to TRBJ2-5, with 10 bases matching TRBD1. Per the germline V gene, CDR1 is MRHNA and CDR2 is SNTAGT. The CDR3 sequence is 15 residues long. The trim removed 6 bases at V and 4 bases at J, leaving 8 bases unmatched. The CDR3 here is CASRSRDRGLETQYF. The CDR3 region has the DNA TGTGCCAGCAGGAGCCGGGACAGGGGTTTAGAGACCCAGTACTTC.

This clone was detected once. The chain combines TRBV7-2 with TRBJ2-3; weak D call: TRBD2 (6 bases). The CDR3 consists of 13 residues. Germline values: CDR1 SGHTA, CDR2 FQGNSA. Trimming stripped 8 bases from V and 4 bases from J, with 13 bases between. Here the CDR3 reads CASGGRFADTQYF. The CDR3 DNA reads TGTGCCAGCGGTGGGAGGTTTGCAGATACGCAGTATTTT.

This clone has only one observation. The gene calls are TRBV14 and TRBJ2-1; unclear D gene. Trimming cost V 4 bases and J 0 bases, with 13 bases left between them. This CDR3 comprises 16 residues. In germline, CDR1 is SGHDN, CDR2 FVKESK. Written as DNA, the CDR3 is TGTGCCAGCAGCCTGCTCGGCGCCTCCTCCTACAATGAGCAGTTCTTC. It translates to CASSLLGASSYNEQFF. Full variable domain (outside the CDR3, taken from reference TRBV14 and TRBJ2-1): EAGVTQFPSHSVIEKGQTVTLRCDPISGHDNLYWYRRVMGKEIKFLLHFVKESKQDESGMPNNRFLAERTGGTYSTLKVQPAELEDSGVYFCASSLLGASSYNEQFFGPGTRLTVL.

V usage is TRBV7-2 and J usage is TRBJ2-1; TRBD2 might be the D (5 bases). V was clipped by 2 bases and J by 4 bases, with 18 bases between them. This CDR3 comprises 17 residues. Germline CDR1 reads SGHTA; CDR2 reads FQGNSA. CDR3 amino acids: CASSLRTRHVNYNEQFF. CDR3 DNA sequence: TGTGCCAGCAGCTTACGGACTCGTCATGTGAATTACAATGAGCAGTTCTTC.

J is TRBJ1-6 and V is TRBV5-1, with TRBD1 as a possible D gene (5 bases). The ends were cut back, 1 base at V and 6 bases at J, with 14 bases in the middle. The germline V gene has CDR1 SGHRS and CDR2 YFSETQ. The CDR3 runs 16 residues. The CDR3 is CASSLSQGGTNSPLHF. In nucleotides, the CDR3 is TGCGCCAGCAGCTTGTCGCAGGGTGGTACTAATTCACCCCTCCACTTT.